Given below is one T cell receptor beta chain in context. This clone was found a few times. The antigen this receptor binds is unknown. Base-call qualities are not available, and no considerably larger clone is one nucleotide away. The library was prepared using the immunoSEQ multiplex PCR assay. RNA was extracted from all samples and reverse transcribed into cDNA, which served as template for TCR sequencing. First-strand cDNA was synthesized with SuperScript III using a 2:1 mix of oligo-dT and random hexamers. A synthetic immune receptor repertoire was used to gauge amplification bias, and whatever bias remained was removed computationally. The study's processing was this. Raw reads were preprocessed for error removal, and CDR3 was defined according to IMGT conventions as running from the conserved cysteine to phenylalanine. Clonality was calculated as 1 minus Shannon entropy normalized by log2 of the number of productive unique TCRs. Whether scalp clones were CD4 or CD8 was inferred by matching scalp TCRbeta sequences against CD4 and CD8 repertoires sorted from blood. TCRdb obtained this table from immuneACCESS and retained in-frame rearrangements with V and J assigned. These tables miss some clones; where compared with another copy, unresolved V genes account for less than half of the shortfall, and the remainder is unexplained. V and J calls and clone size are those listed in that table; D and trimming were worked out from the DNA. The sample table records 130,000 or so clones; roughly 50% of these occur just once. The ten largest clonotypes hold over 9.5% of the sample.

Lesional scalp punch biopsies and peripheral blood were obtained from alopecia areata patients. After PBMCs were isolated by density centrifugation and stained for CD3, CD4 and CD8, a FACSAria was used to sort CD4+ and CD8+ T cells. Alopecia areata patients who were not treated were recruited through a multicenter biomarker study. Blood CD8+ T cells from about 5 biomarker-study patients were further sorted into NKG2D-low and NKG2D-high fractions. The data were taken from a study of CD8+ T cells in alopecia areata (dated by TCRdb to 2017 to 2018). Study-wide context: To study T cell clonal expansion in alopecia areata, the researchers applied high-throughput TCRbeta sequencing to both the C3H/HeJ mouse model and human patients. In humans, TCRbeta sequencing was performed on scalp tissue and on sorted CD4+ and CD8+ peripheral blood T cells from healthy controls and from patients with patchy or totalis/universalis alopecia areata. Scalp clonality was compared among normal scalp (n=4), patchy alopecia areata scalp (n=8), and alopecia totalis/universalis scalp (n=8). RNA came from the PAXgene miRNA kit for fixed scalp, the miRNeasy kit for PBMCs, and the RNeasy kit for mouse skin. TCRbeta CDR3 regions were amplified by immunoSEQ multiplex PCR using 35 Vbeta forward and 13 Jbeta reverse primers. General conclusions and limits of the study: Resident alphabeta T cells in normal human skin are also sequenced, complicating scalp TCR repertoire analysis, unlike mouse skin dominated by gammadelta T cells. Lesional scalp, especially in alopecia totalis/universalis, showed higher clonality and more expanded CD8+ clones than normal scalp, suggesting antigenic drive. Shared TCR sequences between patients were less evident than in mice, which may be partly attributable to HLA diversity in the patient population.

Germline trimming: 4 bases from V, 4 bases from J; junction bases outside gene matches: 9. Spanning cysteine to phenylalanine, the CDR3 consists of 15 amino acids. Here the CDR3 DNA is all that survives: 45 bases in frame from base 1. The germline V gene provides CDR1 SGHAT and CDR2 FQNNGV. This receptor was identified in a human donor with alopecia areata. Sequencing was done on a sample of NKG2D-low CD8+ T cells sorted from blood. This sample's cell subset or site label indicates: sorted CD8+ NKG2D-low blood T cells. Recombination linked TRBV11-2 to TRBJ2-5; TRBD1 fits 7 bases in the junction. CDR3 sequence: CASSSEGAVGETQYF. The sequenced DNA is TGTGCCAGCAGCTCCGAGGGGGCGGTCGGAGAGACCCAGTACTTC.